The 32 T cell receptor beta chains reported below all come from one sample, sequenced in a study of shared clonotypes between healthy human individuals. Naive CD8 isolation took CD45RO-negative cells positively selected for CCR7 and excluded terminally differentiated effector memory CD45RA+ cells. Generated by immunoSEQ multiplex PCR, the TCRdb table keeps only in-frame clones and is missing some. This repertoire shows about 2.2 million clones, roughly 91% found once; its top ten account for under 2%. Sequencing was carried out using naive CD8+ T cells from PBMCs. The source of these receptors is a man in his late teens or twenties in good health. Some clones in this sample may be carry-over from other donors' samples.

DNA of the CDR3: TGTGCCACCTCATTAGGGGGCACCGGGGAGCTGTTTTTT. This encodes CATSLGGTGELFF. The chain carries TRBV7-9 and TRBJ2-2; TRBD1 is a possible D gene (6 bases). Between the trimmed V and J ends, which lost 10 bases and 4 bases, there was a span of 13 bases. There are 13 residues in the CDR3. Germline values: CDR1 SEHNR, CDR2 FQNEAQ (reference sequence). The variable domain in full, with the rest retrieved from reference TRBV7-9 and TRBJ2-2, is DTGVSQNPRHKITKRGQNVTFRCDPISEHNRLYWYRQTLGQGPEFLTYFQNEAQLEKSRLLSDRFSAERPKGSFSTLEIQRTEQGDSAMYLCATSLGGTGELFFGEGSRLTVL.

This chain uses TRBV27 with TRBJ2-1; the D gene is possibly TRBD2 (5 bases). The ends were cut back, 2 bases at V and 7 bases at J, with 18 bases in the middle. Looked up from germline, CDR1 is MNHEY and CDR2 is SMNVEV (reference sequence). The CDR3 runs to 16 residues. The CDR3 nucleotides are TGTGCCAGCAGTTTAGAGTACGAGCGGCTCCGGAATGAGCAGTTCTTC. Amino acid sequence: CASSLEYERLRNEQFF.

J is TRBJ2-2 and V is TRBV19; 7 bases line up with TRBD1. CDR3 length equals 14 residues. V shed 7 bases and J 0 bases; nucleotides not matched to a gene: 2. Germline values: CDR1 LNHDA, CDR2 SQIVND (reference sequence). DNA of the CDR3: TGTGCCAGTAAGAGGGGGCCGAACACCGGGGAGCTGTTTTTT. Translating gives CASKRGPNTGELFF.

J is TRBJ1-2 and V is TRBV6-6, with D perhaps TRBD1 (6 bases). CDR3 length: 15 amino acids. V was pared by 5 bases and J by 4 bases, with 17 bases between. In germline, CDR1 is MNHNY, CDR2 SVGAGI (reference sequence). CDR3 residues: CASSLGTLISYGYTF. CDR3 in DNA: TGTGCCAGCAGTCTCGGGACATTAATTTCCTATGGCTACACCTTC.

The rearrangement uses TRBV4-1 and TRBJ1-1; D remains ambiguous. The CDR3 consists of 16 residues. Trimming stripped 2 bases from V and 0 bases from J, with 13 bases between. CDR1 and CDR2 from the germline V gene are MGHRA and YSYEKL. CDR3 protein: CASSQKEGKVNTEAFF. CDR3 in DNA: TGCGCCAGCAGCCAAAAGGAGGGTAAGGTGAACACTGAAGCTTTCTTT.

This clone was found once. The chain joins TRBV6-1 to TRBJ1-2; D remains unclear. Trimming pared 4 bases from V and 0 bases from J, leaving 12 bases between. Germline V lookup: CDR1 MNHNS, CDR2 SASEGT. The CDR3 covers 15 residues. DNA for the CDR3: TGTGCCAGCAGTGGGTGGTCGAATTCTAACTATGGCTACACCTTC. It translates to CASSGWSNSNYGYTF.

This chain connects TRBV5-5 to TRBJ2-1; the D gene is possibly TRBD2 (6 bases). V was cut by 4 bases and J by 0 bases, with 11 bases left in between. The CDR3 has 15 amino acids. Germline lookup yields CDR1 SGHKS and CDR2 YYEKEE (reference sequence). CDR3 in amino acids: CASSPVGSSYNEQFF. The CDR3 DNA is TGTGCCAGCAGCCCTGTCGGGAGCTCCTACAATGAGCAGTTCTTC.

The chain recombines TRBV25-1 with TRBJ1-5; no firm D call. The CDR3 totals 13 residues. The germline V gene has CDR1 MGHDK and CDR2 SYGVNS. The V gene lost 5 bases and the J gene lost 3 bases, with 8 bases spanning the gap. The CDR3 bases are TGTGCCAGCAGTTACAGTGACAATCAGCCCCAGCATTTT. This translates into CASSYSDNQPQHF.

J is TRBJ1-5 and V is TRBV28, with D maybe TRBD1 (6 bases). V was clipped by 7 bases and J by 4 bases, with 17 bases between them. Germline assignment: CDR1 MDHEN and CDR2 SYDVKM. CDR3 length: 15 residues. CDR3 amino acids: CASNLVTGTNQPQHF. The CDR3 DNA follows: TGTGCCAGCAACCTCGTAACAGGGACGAATCAGCCCCAGCATTTT.

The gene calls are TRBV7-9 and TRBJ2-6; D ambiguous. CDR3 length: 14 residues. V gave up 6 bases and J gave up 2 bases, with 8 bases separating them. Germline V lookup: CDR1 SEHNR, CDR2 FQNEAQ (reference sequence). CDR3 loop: CASSGGAGANVLTF. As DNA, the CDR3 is TGTGCCAGCAGTGGTGGCGCTGGGGCCAACGTCCTGACTTTC.

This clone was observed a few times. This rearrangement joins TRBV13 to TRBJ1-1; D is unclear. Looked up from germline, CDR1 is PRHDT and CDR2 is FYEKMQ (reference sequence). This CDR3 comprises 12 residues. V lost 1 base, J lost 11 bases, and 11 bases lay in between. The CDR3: CASSLVGSGAFF. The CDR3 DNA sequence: TGTGCCAGCAGCTTAGTGGGTTCGGGGGCTTTCTTT. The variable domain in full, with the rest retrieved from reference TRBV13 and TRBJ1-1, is AAGVIQSPRHLIKEKRETATLKCYPIPRHDTVYWYQQGPGQDPQFLISFYEKMQSDKGSIPDRFSAQQFSDYHSELNMSSLELGDSALYFCASSLVGSGAFFGQGTRLTVV.

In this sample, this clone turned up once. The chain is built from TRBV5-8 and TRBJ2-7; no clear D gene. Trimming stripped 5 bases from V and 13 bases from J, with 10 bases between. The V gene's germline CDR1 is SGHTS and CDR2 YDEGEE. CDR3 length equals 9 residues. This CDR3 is CASSPGPYF. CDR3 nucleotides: TGTGCCAGCAGTCCTGGGCCTTACTTC.

This CDR3 reads CASSPGTSGSGYEQYF. CDR3 nucleotide sequence: TGTGCCAGCAGTCCCGGGACTAGCGGGAGTGGCTACGAGCAGTACTTC. This rearrangement joins TRBV28 to TRBJ2-5; 14 bases agree with TRBD2. With the DNA end fitting TRBJ2-7 better, the J assignment may be wrong. This CDR3 is built from 16 residues. Per the germline V gene, CDR1 is MDHEN and CDR2 is SYDVKM.

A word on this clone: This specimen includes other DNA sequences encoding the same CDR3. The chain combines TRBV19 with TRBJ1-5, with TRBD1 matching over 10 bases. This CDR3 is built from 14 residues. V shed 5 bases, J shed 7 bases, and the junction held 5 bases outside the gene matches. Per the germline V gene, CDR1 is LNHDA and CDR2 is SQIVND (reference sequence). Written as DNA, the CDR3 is TGTGCCAGTAGTGTCCGGGACAGGGGCCAGCCCCAGCATTTT. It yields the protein CASSVRDRGQPQHF.

In nucleotides, the CDR3 is TGTGCCAGCAGCTTCGGGACTAGCGGGGGAGAGGGTGAGCAGTTCTTC. Translation: CASSFGTSGGEGEQFF. V and J are TRBV28 and TRBJ2-1, with 14 positions matching TRBD2. The CDR3 has 16 residues. Germline CDR1 MDHEN, CDR2 SYDVKM. Losses at the gene ends were 6 bases for V and 9 bases for J; bases not matched to a gene: 10.

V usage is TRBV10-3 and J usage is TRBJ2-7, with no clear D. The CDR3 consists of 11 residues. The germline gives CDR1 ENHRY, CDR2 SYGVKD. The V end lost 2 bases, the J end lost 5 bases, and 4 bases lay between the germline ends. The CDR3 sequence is CAISEGDEQYF. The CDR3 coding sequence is TGTGCCATCAGTGAGGGGGACGAGCAGTACTTC.

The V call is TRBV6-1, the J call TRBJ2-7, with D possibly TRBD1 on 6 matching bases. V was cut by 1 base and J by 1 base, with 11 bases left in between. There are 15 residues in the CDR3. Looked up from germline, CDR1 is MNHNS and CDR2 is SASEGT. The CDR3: CASSEGPGESYEQYF. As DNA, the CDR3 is TGTGCCAGCAGTGAAGGCCCAGGGGAGTCCTACGAGCAGTACTTC.

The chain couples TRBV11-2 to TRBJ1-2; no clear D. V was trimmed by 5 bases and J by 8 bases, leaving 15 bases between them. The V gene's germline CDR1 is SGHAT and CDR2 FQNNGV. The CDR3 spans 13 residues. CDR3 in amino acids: CASSPGGVEGYTF. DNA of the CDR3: TGTGCCAGCAGCCCCGGTGGGGTGGAGGGCTACACCTTC.

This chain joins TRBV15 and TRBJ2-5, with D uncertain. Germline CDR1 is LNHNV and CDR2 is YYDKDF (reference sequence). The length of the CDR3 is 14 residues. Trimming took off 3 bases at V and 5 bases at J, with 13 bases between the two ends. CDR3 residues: CATSRGRLGETQYF. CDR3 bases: TGTGCCACCAGCAGGGGCCGACTGGGGGAGACCCAGTACTTC.

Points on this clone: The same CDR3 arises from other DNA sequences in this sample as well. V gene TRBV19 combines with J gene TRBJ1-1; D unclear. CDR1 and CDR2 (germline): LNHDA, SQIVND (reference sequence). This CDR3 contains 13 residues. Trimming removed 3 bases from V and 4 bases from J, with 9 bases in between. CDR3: CASSITGFTEAFF. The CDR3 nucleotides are TGTGCCAGTAGTATCACGGGCTTCACTGAAGCTTTCTTT. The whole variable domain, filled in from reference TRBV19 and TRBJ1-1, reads DGGITQSPKYLFRKEGQNVTLSCEQNLNHDAMYWYRQDPGQGLRLIYYSQIVNDFQKGDIAEGYSVSREKKESFPLTVTSAQKNPTAFYLCASSITGFTEAFFGQGTRLTVV.

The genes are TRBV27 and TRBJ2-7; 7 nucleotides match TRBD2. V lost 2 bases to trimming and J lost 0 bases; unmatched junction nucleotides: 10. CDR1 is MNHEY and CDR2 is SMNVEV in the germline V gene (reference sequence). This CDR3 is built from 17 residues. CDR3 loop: CASSLGISGRSSYEQYF. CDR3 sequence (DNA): TGTGCCAGCAGTTTAGGAATTAGCGGGCGTAGCTCCTACGAGCAGTACTTC.

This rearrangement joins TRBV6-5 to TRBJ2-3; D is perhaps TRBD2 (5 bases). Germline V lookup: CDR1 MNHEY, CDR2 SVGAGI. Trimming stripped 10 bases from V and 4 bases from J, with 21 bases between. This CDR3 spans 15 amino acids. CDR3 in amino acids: CATRYSVAGSDTQYF. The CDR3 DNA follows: TGTGCCACCCGATATAGCGTGGCCGGTTCAGATACGCAGTATTTT.

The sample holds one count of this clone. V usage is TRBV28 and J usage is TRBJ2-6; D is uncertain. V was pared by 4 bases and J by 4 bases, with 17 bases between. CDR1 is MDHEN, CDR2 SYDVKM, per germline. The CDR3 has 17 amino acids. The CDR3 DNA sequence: TGTGCCAGCAGTTCTCTGCAGGATTTTTTGGGGGCCAACGTCCTGACTTTC. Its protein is CASSSLQDFLGANVLTF.

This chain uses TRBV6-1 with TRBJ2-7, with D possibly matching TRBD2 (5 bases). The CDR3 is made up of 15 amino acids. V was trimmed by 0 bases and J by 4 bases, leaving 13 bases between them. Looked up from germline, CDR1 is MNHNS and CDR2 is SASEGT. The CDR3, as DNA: TGTGCCAGCAGTGAAGCCAAAGGCGGCGGGTACGAGCAGTACTTC. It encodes CASSEAKGGGYEQYF.

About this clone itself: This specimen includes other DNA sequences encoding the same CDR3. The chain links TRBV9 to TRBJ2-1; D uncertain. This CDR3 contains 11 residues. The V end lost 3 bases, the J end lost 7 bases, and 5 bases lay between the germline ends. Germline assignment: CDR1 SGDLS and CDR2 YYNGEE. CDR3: CASSASNEQFF. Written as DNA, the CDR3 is TGTGCCAGCAGCGCCTCGAATGAGCAGTTCTTC. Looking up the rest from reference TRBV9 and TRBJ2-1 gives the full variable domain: DSGVTQTPKHLITATGQRVTLRCSPRSGDLSVYWYQQSLDQGLQFLIQYYNGEERAKGNILERFSAQQFPDLHSELNLSSLELGDSALYFCASSASNEQFFGPGTRLTVL.

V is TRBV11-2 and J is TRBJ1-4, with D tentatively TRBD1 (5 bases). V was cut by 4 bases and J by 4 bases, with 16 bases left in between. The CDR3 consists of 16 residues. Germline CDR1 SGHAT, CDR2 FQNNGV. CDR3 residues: CASSSFWGGLNEKLFF. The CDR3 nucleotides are TGTGCCAGCAGCTCCTTCTGGGGGGGACTTAATGAAAAACTGTTTTTT.

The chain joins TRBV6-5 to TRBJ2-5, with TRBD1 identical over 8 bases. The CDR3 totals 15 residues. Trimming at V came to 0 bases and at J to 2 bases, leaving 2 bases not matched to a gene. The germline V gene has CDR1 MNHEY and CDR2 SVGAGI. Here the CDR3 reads CASSYSRTGQETQYF. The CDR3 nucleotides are TGTGCCAGCAGTTACTCAAGGACAGGGCAAGAGACCCAGTACTTC.

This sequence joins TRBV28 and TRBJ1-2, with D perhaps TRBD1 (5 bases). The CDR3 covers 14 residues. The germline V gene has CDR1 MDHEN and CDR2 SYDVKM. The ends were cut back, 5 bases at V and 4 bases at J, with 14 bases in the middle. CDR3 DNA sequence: TGTGCCAGCAGTGCACCCAGGGATTCCTATGGCTACACCTTC. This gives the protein CASSAPRDSYGYTF.

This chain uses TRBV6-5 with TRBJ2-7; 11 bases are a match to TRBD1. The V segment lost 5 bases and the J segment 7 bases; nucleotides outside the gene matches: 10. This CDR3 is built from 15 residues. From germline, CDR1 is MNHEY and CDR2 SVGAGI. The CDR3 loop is CASSNKDRGPTEQYF. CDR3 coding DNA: TGTGCCAGCAGTAACAAGGACAGGGGGCCCACGGAGCAGTACTTC.

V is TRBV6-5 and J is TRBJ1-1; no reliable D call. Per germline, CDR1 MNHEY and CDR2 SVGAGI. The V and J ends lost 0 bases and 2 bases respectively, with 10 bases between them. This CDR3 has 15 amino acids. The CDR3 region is CASSYSTKVNTEAFF. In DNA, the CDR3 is TGTGCCAGCAGTTACTCGACGAAAGTCAACACTGAAGCTTTCTTT.

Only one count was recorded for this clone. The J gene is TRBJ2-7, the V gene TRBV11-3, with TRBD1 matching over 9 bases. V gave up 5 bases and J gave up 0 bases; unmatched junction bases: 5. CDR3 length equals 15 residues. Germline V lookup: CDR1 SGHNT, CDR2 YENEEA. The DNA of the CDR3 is TGTGCCAGCAGCCTAACAGGGGGCGCCTCCTACGAGCAGTACTTC. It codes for CASSLTGGASYEQYF.

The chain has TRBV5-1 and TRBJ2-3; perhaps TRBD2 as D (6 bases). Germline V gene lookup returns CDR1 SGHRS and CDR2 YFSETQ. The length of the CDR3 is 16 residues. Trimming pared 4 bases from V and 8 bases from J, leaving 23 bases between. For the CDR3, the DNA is TGCGCCAGCAGCGGGCTTCGGGACTCGCCTCTGGGTACGCAGTATTTT. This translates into CASSGLRDSPLGTQYF.